This T cell receptor beta chain was obtained from a study of blood T cells in healthy people across ages. Isolation yielded PBMCs, at least 7 million per sample, in every case. Germline V CDR1 and CDR2: LGHNA, YNFKEQ. Deletions cut 0 bases from V and 5 bases from J, with 7 bases between. The CDR3 sequence is 13 residues long. A J-beta primer mix and a sample-barcoded 5' primer were used in a second PCR of roughly 6 to 12 cycles. Researchers report that a template-switch adaptor with 12 random nucleotides tagged each cDNA molecule. Each CDR3 protein gets one entry after TCRdb re-called the 5' RACE reads with MiXCR. The sample consists of more than 900,000 distinct CDR3 sequences, 25% of them appearing once. This clonotype has a handful of counts. The same sample was also studied in work on T cells of mothers and their children.

The chain combines TRBV4-2 with TRBJ2-5, with no clear D. The sequence came from a girl between 2 and 10 years old in good health. The material sequenced was blood. CDR3 in amino acids: CASSQDPWETQYF. The CDR3, as DNA: TGTGCCAGCAGCCAAGATCCCTGGGAGACCCAGTACTTC.